The 21 T cell receptor beta chains below all came from one sample that was sequenced in a study of cytotoxic CD8 clonotypes in ibrutinib-treated CLL. Here immunoSEQ multiplex PCR was the method, and the copy in TCRdb shows in-frame clones only, minus some. Among about 160,000 clones listed, roughly 77% were seen once. Sequencing was performed on PBMCs, taken after 12 months of ibrutinib treatment. These receptor sequences come from a human donor with chronic lymphocytic leukemia.

The genes are TRBV27 and TRBJ1-2; 9 nucleotides line up with TRBD1. The J segment lost 4 bases and the V segment lost 5 bases, leaving 8 bases of the junction unmatched. The CDR3 spans 15 residues. The V gene's germline CDR1 is MNHEY and CDR2 SMNVEV (reference sequence). The CDR3 DNA sequence: TGTGCCAGCAGTCAAAAGACAGGGGGTATCTATGGCTACACCTTC. As protein: CASSQKTGGIYGYTF.

The chain employs TRBV6-5 and TRBJ1-2, with TRBD1 matching over 10 bases. The CDR3 has 15 amino acids. Germline values: CDR1 MNHEY, CDR2 SVGAGI. V lost 2 bases to trimming and J lost 4 bases; unmatched junction nucleotides: 4. The CDR3 sequence is CASSYARTGGYGYTF. CDR3 nucleotides: TGTGCCAGCAGTTACGCAAGGACAGGGGGCTATGGCTACACCTTC.

This rearrangement joins TRBV28 to TRBJ2-1; D unresolved. This CDR3 has 12 residues. The germline V gene encodes CDR1 MDHEN and CDR2 SYDVKM. V was cut by 2 bases and J by 9 bases, with 8 bases left in between. CDR3 residues: CASSLPAIEQFF. For the CDR3, the DNA is TGTGCCAGCAGTTTACCAGCAATTGAGCAGTTCTTC.

This chain links TRBV7-2 with TRBJ2-1, with D tentatively TRBD1 (6 bases). V dropped 2 bases and J dropped 4 bases, with 9 bases sitting between them. This CDR3 comprises 14 residues. Germline-derived CDR1 and CDR2 are SGHTA and FQGNSA. CDR3 sequence reads: CASSLQGQYNEQFF. DNA for the CDR3: TGTGCCAGCAGCTTACAAGGACAGTACAATGAGCAGTTCTTC.

The genes are TRBV6-6 and TRBJ1-4; the match to TRBD1 covers 7 bases. The V and J ends lost 2 bases and 8 bases, in that order; junction bases with no gene match: 2. The CDR3 contains 13 residues. In germline, CDR1 is MNHNY, CDR2 SVGAGI (reference sequence). CDR3 coding DNA: TGTGCCAGCAGTTACAAGGACAGGGAAAAACTGTTTTTT. Translated: CASSYKDREKLFF.

The chain is built from TRBV7-2 and TRBJ2-2; no clear D gene. The V end lost 4 bases, the J end lost 7 bases, and 10 bases lay between the germline ends. The germline V gene encodes CDR1 SGHTA and CDR2 FQGNSA. The CDR3 covers 13 residues. CDR3 protein: CASSYTPGGELFF. CDR3 sequence (DNA): TGTGCCAGCAGCTACACCCCGGGCGGGGAGCTGTTTTTT.

V usage is TRBV6-5 and J usage is TRBJ2-3; a weak D match, TRBD1 (5 bases). Germline assignment: CDR1 MNHEY and CDR2 SVGAGI. V was pared by 3 bases and J by 3 bases, with 10 bases between. The CDR3 is made up of 14 amino acids. The DNA for the CDR3 is TGTGCCAGCAGTTATGGCAGGGTAACAGATACGCAGTATTTT. The encoded protein is CASSYGRVTDTQYF.

The V call is TRBV30, the J call TRBJ2-1; 7 positions match TRBD2. The V segment lost 6 bases and the J segment 4 bases; nucleotides outside the gene matches: 9. The CDR3 loop spans 14 amino acids. Germline CDR1 is GTSNPN and CDR2 is SVGIG (reference sequence). For the CDR3, the DNA is TGTGCCTGTACAAAGTCTAGCGGATACAATGAGCAGTTCTTC. Translation: CACTKSSGYNEQFF.

The rearrangement joins TRBV29-1 to TRBJ1-1, with TRBD1 matching over 7 bases. Germline V lookup: CDR1 SQVTM, CDR2 ANQGSEA. V was pared by 7 bases and J by 5 bases, with 7 bases of the junction left unmatched. The length of the CDR3 is 12 residues. CDR3 region: CSGRQGSTEAFF. The CDR3 nucleotides read TGCAGCGGCCGACAGGGTAGTACTGAAGCTTTCTTT.

The chain uses TRBV5-4 and TRBJ2-7, with a tentative D call TRBD1 (6 bases). V gave up 4 bases and J gave up 6 bases, with 26 bases separating them. The CDR3 covers 17 residues. The germline V gene has CDR1 SGHNT and CDR2 YYREEE (reference sequence). In DNA form, the CDR3 reads TGTGCCAGCAGCAAGGGATCAGGGGCAGGGACGGCGAGCGAGCAGTACTTC. Encoded protein: CASSKGSGAGTASEQYF.

J is TRBJ2-7 and V is TRBV6-9; TRBD2 matches at 11 bases. The CDR3 has 14 residues. Germline lookup yields CDR1 MNHGY and CDR2 SVAAGI. V trimming: 7 bases; J trimming: 2 bases; junction bases outside the gene matches: 4. This chain's CDR3 is CASISGRGAYEQYF. In nucleotides, the CDR3 is TGTGCCAGCATTAGCGGGAGGGGGGCCTACGAGCAGTACTTC.

V usage is TRBV23-1 and J usage is TRBJ2-3; 8 bases are a match to TRBD2. TRBV23-1 is placed among ORFs of uncertain function. J was trimmed by 0 bases and V by 4 bases; bases with no gene match: 6. The CDR3 covers 16 residues. This CDR3 is CASSRDSGASTDTQYF. DNA for the CDR3: TGCGCCAGCAGTCGGGATAGCGGGGCGAGCACAGATACGCAGTATTTT.

The count of this clone is one. The chain recombines TRBV5-1 with TRBJ2-1; D possibly matches TRBD1 or TRBD2 (6 bases each). This CDR3 spans 14 amino acids. Trimming took off 7 bases at V and 8 bases at J, with 19 bases between the two ends. CDR1 and CDR2 (germline): SGHRS, YFSETQ. This CDR3 is CASSSTGARDEQFF. The CDR3 coding sequence is TGCGCCAGCTCCTCTACGGGGGCGCGCGATGAGCAGTTCTTC.

This clone has a single count. V usage is TRBV5-6 and J usage is TRBJ1-5; tentatively, D is TRBD1 (5 bases). The CDR3 spans 16 residues. Between the trimmed V and J ends, which lost 0 bases and 11 bases, there was a span of 21 bases. Germline V gives CDR1 SGHDT, CDR2 YYEEEE. The CDR3: CASSLASGSGGSAQHF. The CDR3, as DNA: TGTGCCAGCAGCTTGGCCTCAGGGTCGGGAGGATCAGCCCAGCATTTT.

The chain has TRBV25-1 and TRBJ1-2; a weak D match, TRBD1 (5 bases). V was clipped by 4 bases and J by 3 bases, with 12 bases between them. This CDR3 region has 14 residues. Germline V lookup: CDR1 MGHDK, CDR2 SYGVNS. The DNA for the CDR3 is TGTGCCAGCAGTGCCAGGGACTGGTACTATGGCTACACCTTC. Translation: CASSARDWYYGYTF.

The sample holds many counts of this clone. The chain joins TRBV27 to TRBJ2-7, with 12 positions matching TRBD2. Germline lookup yields CDR1 MNHEY and CDR2 SMNVEV (reference sequence). Trimming at V came to 6 bases and at J to 3 bases, leaving 18 bases not matched to a gene. There are 19 residues in the CDR3. The CDR3 protein is CASREPTSGSLDPDYEQYF. The CDR3 coding sequence is TGTGCCAGCAGAGAGCCGACTAGCGGGAGTTTGGACCCCGACTACGAGCAGTACTTC.

The chain has TRBV28 and TRBJ1-5; 7 positions agree with TRBD1. V was pared by 4 bases and J by 1 base, with 4 bases of the junction left unmatched. This CDR3 contains 15 residues. Germline V lookup: CDR1 MDHEN, CDR2 SYDVKM. The CDR3 sequence is CASSSGGDSNQPQHF. The CDR3 bases are TGTGCCAGCAGTTCAGGGGGTGACAGCAATCAGCCCCAGCATTTT. The complete variable domain, with remaining parts taken from reference TRBV28 and TRBJ1-5, reads DVKVTQSSRYLVKRTGEKVFLECVQDMDHENMFWYRQDPGLGLRLIYFSYDVKMKEKGDIPEGYSVSREKKERFSLILESASTNQTSMYLCASSSGGDSNQPQHFGDGTRLSIL.

The chain has TRBV20-1 and TRBJ2-1; D not resolved. Germline V gene data show CDR1 as DFQATT and CDR2 as SNEGSKA (reference sequence). The ends were cut back, 5 bases at V and 5 bases at J, with 7 bases in the middle. This CDR3 region has 11 residues. This CDR3 reads CSAFVNNEQFF. CDR3 DNA sequence: TGCAGTGCTTTCGTGAACAATGAGCAGTTCTTC.

The table lists this clone with a count of one. This chain connects TRBV7-2 to TRBJ2-7; D might be TRBD1 (6 bases). V was shortened by 5 bases and J by 4 bases, with 12 bases between the two germline ends. From germline, CDR1 is SGHTA and CDR2 FQGNSA. CDR3 length equals 13 residues. This CDR3 is CASSTRQEYEQYF. CDR3 in DNA: TGTGCCAGCAGCACCCGACAGGAGTACGAGCAGTACTTC.

V gene TRBV7-8 combines with J gene TRBJ1-6, with unresolved D. Per the germline V gene, CDR1 is SGHVS and CDR2 is FQNEAQ. This CDR3 is built from 14 residues. Trimming took off 1 base at V and 7 bases at J, with 8 bases between the two ends. CDR3 region: CASSLGFQNSPLHF. The CDR3 region has the DNA TGTGCCAGCAGCTTAGGTTTCCAGAATTCACCCCTCCACTTT.

This chain joins TRBV6-1 and TRBJ2-7, with D perhaps TRBD1 (5 bases). The CDR3 runs to 15 residues. V was pared by 8 bases and J by 2 bases, with 19 bases between. CDR1 is MNHNS, CDR2 SASEGT, per germline. CDR3 sequence (DNA): TGTGCCAGCCGGACCAGGGAAATAGCCCCCTACGAGCAGTACTTC. As protein: CASRTREIAPYEQYF.